A single T cell receptor (beta chain) is shown here with its context. Per the original methods: The assay estimated nucleated cells by amplifying reference gene primers. TCRdb's copy holds only in-frame clones and misses some; the assay was immunoSEQ multiplex PCR. V, J and clone size derive from that table, while D and trimming were established from the DNA sequence. Here the sample spans 150,000 to 200,000 clones, roughly nine tenths being singletons. This sample is drawn from a study of blood T cell repertoires in COVID-19. About the research overall: COVID-19 samples collected from the United States, Italy and Spain covered acute and convalescent phases. Nucleic acid was either cDNA or gDNA, and it came from T cells, B-cell-depleted T cells, or PBMCs.

Sequencing used peripheral blood. This sequence originates from a man in his 60s with active or convalescent COVID-19.

This CDR3 reads CASSESSNYGYTF. CDR3 sequence (DNA): TGCGCCAGCAGTGAATCCAGTAACTATGGCTACACCTTC. The J gene is TRBJ1-2, the V gene TRBV10-2; D unresolved. This CDR3 has 13 amino acids. Trimming removed 3 bases from V and 1 base from J, with 6 bases in between. In germline, CDR1 is WSHSY, CDR2 SAAADI.